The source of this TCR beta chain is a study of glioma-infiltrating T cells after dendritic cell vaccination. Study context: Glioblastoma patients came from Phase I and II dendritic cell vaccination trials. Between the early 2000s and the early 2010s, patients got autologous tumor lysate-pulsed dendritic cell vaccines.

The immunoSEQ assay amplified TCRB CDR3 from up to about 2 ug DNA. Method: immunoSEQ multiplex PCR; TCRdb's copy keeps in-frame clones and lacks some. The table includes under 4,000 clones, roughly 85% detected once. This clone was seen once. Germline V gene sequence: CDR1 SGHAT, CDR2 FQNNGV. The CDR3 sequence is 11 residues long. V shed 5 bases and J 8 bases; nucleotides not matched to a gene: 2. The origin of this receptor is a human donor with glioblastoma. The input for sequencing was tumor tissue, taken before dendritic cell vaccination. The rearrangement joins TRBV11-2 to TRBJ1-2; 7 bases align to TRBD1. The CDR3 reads CASSNRGGYTF. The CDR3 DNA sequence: TGTGCCAGCAGCAACAGGGGCGGCTACACCTTC.